This is a list of T cell receptor beta chains from one sample in a study of early T cells in non-severe SARS-CoV-2 infection. MiXCR, applied by TCRdb to the 5' RACE reads, yields one record per CDR3 protein. The sample yields 75,000 to 100,000 distinct CDR3 sequences, about 15% seen once. Sequenced material: whole blood. Source of these receptors: an adult who was a healthcare worker with PCR-confirmed SARS-CoV-2 infection or an uninfected control (not recorded which). The CDR3 runs from the conserved cysteine through the conserved F or W. D genes are given only for firm matches. Clone sizes are given selectively: once, few, many, or a class where the clone is expanded.

J: TRBJ2-3; V: TRBV4-1; length: 16; D: TRBD2; size: .; CDR3: CASSQDWGEGSDTQYF; DNA: TGCGCCAGCAGCCAAGATTGGGGGGAGGGGTCAGATACGCAGTATTTT
J: TRBJ1-1; V: TRBV30; length: 15; D: .; size: many; CDR3: CAWSVPSTGNTEAFF; DNA: TGTGCCTGGAGTGTACCTTCTACAGGGAACACTGAAGCTTTCTTT
J: TRBJ1-2; V: TRBV30; length: 13; D: .; size: few; CDR3: CAWATGLNYGYTF; DNA: TGTGCCTGGGCCACAGGGTTAAACTATGGCTACACCTTC
J: TRBJ1-2; V: TRBV7-9; length: 15; D: TRBD1; size: few; CDR3: CASSLGGQGPYGYTF; DNA: TGTGCCAGCAGCTTAGGGGGACAGGGCCCCTATGGCTACACCTTC
J: TRBJ2-1; V: TRBV30; length: 10; D: .; size: .; CDR3: CAWSRAEQFF; DNA: TGTGCCTGGAGTCGGGCAGAGCAGTTCTTC
J: TRBJ2-7; V: TRBV2; length: 14; D: .; size: .; CDR3: CASSEGQVKAEQYF; DNA: TGTGCCAGCAGTGAGGGCCAGGTTAAAGCCGAGCAGTACTTC
J: TRBJ2-7; V: TRBV20-1; length: 11; D: TRBD1; size: many; CDR3: CSARQGGEQYF; DNA: TGCAGTGCCCGACAGGGGGGCGAGCAGTACTTC
J: TRBJ2-5; V: TRBV2; length: 15; D: .; size: .; CDR3: CASSDYGSLGETQYF; DNA: TGTGCCAGCAGTGATTACGGGAGTCTAGGAGAGACCCAGTACTTC
J: TRBJ2-7; V: TRBV5-1; length: 13; D: .; size: .; CDR3: CASSLDRVGEQYF; DNA: TGCGCCAGCAGCTTGGACAGGGTGGGGGAGCAGTACTTC
J: TRBJ2-7; V: TRBV20-1; length: 13; D: .; size: few; CDR3: CSAKGEADYEQYF; DNA: TGCAGTGCTAAGGGGGAGGCCGACTACGAGCAGTACTTC
J: TRBJ1-1; V: TRBV5-1; length: 13; D: .; size: .; CDR3: CASSWQGGTEAFF; DNA: TGCGCCAGCAGCTGGCAGGGAGGAACTGAAGCTTTCTTT
J: TRBJ2-5; V: TRBV5-1; length: 14; D: TRBD1; size: many; CDR3: CASSQGQAQETQYF; DNA: TGCGCCAGCAGCCAGGGACAGGCGCAAGAGACCCAGTACTTC
J: TRBJ2-1; V: TRBV7-3; length: 13; D: TRBD1; size: few; CDR3: CASSSLQGFEQFF; DNA: TGTGCCAGCAGCTCCCTACAGGGGTTTGAGCAGTTCTTC
J: TRBJ1-1; V: TRBV10-1; length: 14; D: .; size: few; CDR3: CASNSNHRSTEAFF; DNA: TGCGCCAGCAACTCGAACCACCGGAGTACTGAAGCTTTCTTT
J: TRBJ1-2; V: TRBV19; length: 14; D: .; size: .; CDR3: CASSIGRDLDGYTF; DNA: TGTGCCAGTAGTATCGGCAGGGATTTAGATGGCTACACCTTC
J: TRBJ2-3; V: TRBV14; length: 16; D: TRBD2; size: .; CDR3: CASSQLGLAGGNTQYF; DNA: TGTGCCAGCAGCCAATTGGGACTAGCGGGAGGAAATACGCAGTATTTT
J: TRBJ1-1; V: TRBV7-2; length: 14; D: .; size: few; CDR3: CASSFGLMSPEAFF; DNA: TGTGCCAGCAGCTTCGGACTGATGAGCCCTGAAGCTTTCTTT
J: TRBJ2-7; V: TRBV30; length: 15; D: TRBD2; size: few; CDR3: CAWSDGLAGTYEQYF; DNA: TGTGCCTGGAGCGATGGACTAGCGGGAACCTACGAGCAGTACTTC
J: TRBJ1-1; V: TRBV29-1; length: 11; D: TRBD1; size: few; CDR3: CSVITGQEAFF; DNA: TGCAGCGTTATTACGGGACAGGAAGCTTTCTTT
J: TRBJ2-1; V: TRBV10-3; length: 13; D: .; size: .; CDR3: CAISDIGVGEQFF; DNA: TGTGCCATCAGTGATATAGGAGTTGGTGAGCAGTTCTTC
J: TRBJ2-1; V: TRBV2; length: 14; D: TRBD2; size: .; CDR3: CARAGTRDGNEQFF; DNA: TGTGCCAGGGCCGGGACTAGAGACGGTAATGAGCAGTTCTTC
J: TRBJ2-3; V: TRBV2; length: 13; D: .; size: .; CDR3: CAIPGYTTDTQYF; DNA: TGTGCCATTCCTGGGTACACCACAGATACGCAGTATTTT
J: TRBJ2-7; V: TRBV7-8; length: 17; D: TRBD2; size: .; CDR3: CASSLKAGLAGLGEQYF; DNA: TGTGCCAGCAGCTTGAAGGCGGGACTAGCGGGTTTGGGTGAGCAGTACTTC
J: TRBJ1-4; V: TRBV2; length: 13; D: .; size: few; CDR3: CASKSQGREKLFF; DNA: TGTGCCAGCAAGTCCCAGGGAAGGGAAAAACTGTTTTTT
J: TRBJ2-7; V: TRBV20-1; length: 14; D: TRBD2; size: few; CDR3: CSARGWGGSYEQYF; DNA: TGCAGTGCTAGAGGTTGGGGGGGAAGCTACGAGCAGTACTTC
J: TRBJ2-1; V: TRBV24-1; length: 17; D: TRBD2; size: few; CDR3: CATSDSPRSGNYNEQFF; DNA: TGTGCCACCAGTGATTCCCCGAGGAGCGGGAATTACAATGAGCAGTTCTTC
J: TRBJ1-1; V: TRBV6-4; length: 12; D: .; size: few; CDR3: CASSDGWSEAFF; DNA: TGTGCCAGCAGTGACGGGTGGTCTGAAGCTTTCTTT
J: TRBJ2-1; V: TRBV19; length: 14; D: TRBD2; size: .; CDR3: CASSITSGTYEQFF; DNA: TGTGCCAGTAGTATCACTAGCGGGACCTATGAGCAGTTCTTC
J: TRBJ1-2; V: TRBV7-9; length: 17; D: .; size: .; CDR3: CASSPRVREESNDGYTF; DNA: TGTGCCAGCAGCCCCAGGGTCAGGGAGGAATCGAACGATGGCTACACCTTC
J: TRBJ1-1; V: TRBV7-9; length: 14; D: TRBD1; size: .; CDR3: CASSLTGANTEAFF; DNA: TGTGCCAGCAGCTTGACAGGGGCGAACACTGAAGCTTTCTTT
J: TRBJ2-2; V: TRBV29-1; length: 15; D: .; size: many; CDR3: CSVTNQPSPTGELFF; DNA: TGCAGCGTTACAAACCAGCCTTCCCCCACCGGGGAGCTGTTTTTT
J: TRBJ2-1; V: TRBV20-1; length: 13; D: .; size: .; CDR3: CSVPGRSTSEQFF; DNA: TGCAGTGTCCCGGGCAGAAGTACCAGTGAGCAGTTCTTC
J: TRBJ2-7; V: TRBV18; length: 15; D: TRBD2; size: .; CDR3: CASSPLGTSGSEQYF; DNA: TGTGCCAGCTCACCATTAGGGACTAGCGGGAGCGAGCAGTACTTC
J: TRBJ1-2; V: TRBV7-2; length: 14; D: .; size: many; CDR3: CASSLGRLMPGYTF; DNA: TGTGCCAGCAGCTTAGGGCGACTCATGCCGGGCTACACCTTC
J: TRBJ2-7; V: TRBV5-6; length: 14; D: TRBD2; size: few; CDR3: CASRPGTNDDEQYF; DNA: TGTGCCAGCAGGCCCGGGACTAACGATGACGAGCAGTACTTC
J: TRBJ1-2; V: TRBV12-3/TRBV12-4; length: 14; D: .; size: .; CDR3: CASSLVGGHYGYTF; DNA: TGTGCCAGCAGTTTGGTTGGGGGGCACTATGGCTACACCTTC
J: TRBJ2-7; V: TRBV15; length: 15; D: .; size: .; CDR3: CATSRGGGPSYEQYF; DNA: TGTGCCACCAGCAGAGGGGGGGGCCCCTCCTACGAGCAGTACTTC
J: TRBJ2-5; V: TRBV18; length: 14; D: .; size: few; CDR3: CASSPRNFQETQYF; DNA: TGTGCCAGCTCACCACGTAACTTCCAAGAGACCCAGTACTTC
J: TRBJ2-1; V: TRBV7-2; length: 16; D: .; size: many; CDR3: CASSPPPLKVWNEQFF; DNA: TGTGCCAGCAGCCCCCCGCCCCTAAAGGTATGGAATGAGCAGTTCTTC
J: TRBJ1-3; V: TRBV19; length: 15; D: .; size: .; CDR3: CASSKSDVSGNTIYF; DNA: TGTGCCAGTAGTAAATCGGACGTCTCTGGAAACACCATATATTTT
J: TRBJ1-1; V: TRBV6-4; length: 18; D: TRBD1; size: .; CDR3: CASRQKKAGGQVDTEAFF; DNA: TGTGCCAGCCGCCAAAAAAAGGCAGGGGGCCAGGTGGACACTGAAGCTTTCTTT